This T cell receptor (beta chain) was recovered during a study of blood T cell repertoires in COVID-19. Study-wide context: COVID-19 samples collected from the United States, Italy and Spain covered acute and convalescent phases.

As processed by the authors: The authors estimated nucleated cell counts from reference gene primer amplification. Clones were read by immunoSEQ multiplex PCR, and TCRdb kept only the in-frame ones, dropping some. From that table come the V and J calls and clone size; the DNA was used to work out D and trimming. The sample consists of approximately 240,000 clones, more than 75% of them appearing once. The CDR3 is made up of 11 amino acids. V was pared by 5 bases and J by 7 bases, with 8 bases between. Germline values: CDR1 SEHNR, CDR2 FQNEAQ (reference sequence). The clonotype originates from a woman aged 25 to 39 who had recovered from COVID-19. This rearrangement joins TRBV7-9 to TRBJ1-1; D gene unclear. The sample consisted of peripheral blood. CDR3 region: CASSNFNEAFF. CDR3 in DNA: TGTGCCAGCAGCAACTTTAATGAAGCTTTCTTT.